A selection of T cell receptor beta chains follows, all from one sample in a study of cytomegalovirus exposure and HLA in healthy donors. TCRdb's copy holds only in-frame clones and misses some; the assay was immunoSEQ multiplex PCR. The sample consists of approximately 170,000 clones, roughly 73% of them appearing once. The specimen was PBMCs. All receptors derive from a male donor in good health and CMV-seronegative. CDR3s include the opening cysteine and the closing phenylalanine or tryptophan. The D gene is left open where the match is weak. Clone size is stated in some rows and not others, as once, few, many or a class when expanded.

d_call j_call clone_size v_call cdr3_aa cdr3_nt
- TRBJ2-7 few TRBV5-1 CASSLGGYEQYF TGCGCCAGCAGTCTAGGCGGATACGAGCAGTACTTC
TRBD2 TRBJ2-1 many TRBV6-4 CASSGAGGGNEQFF TGTGCCAGCAGTGGAGCGGGAGGGGGCAATGAGCAGTTCTTC
- TRBJ2-7 - TRBV13 CASSRLGGFYEQYF TGTGCCAGCAGCCGCCTAGGAGGGTTTTACGAGCAGTACTTC
TRBD2 TRBJ2-3 - TRBV5-4 CASSQSPGVTSADTQYF TGTGCCAGCAGTCAGTCCCCGGGGGTGACTAGCGCAGATACGCAGTATTTT
- TRBJ2-2 few TRBV7-9 CSSSSWTANTGELFF TGTTCCAGCAGCTCCTGGACAGCGAACACCGGGGAGCTGTTTTTT
TRBD1 TRBJ1-4 - TRBV19 CASSAHRGRTSNEKLFF TGTGCCAGTAGTGCCCACAGGGGGCGAACGTCTAATGAAAAACTGTTTTTT
TRBD2 TRBJ2-1 - TRBV19 CASSTGGGYNEQFF TGTGCCAGTAGTACGGGGGGGGGCTACAATGAGCAGTTCTTC
- TRBJ1-2 - TRBV18 CASSPSTDSYGYTF TGTGCCAGCTCACCTTCCACAGATTCCTATGGCTACACCTTC
TRBD1 TRBJ1-4 - TRBV28 CASSSGQLFF TGTGCCAGCAGTTCGGGACAGCTGTTTTTT
- TRBJ2-6 - TRBV4-3 CASSSSQGTGANVLTF TGCGCCAGCAGCTCCTCCCAGGGGACTGGGGCCAACGTCCTGACTTTC
- TRBJ1-2 - TRBV7-2 CASSLGERYTF TGTGCCAGCAGCTTAGGGGAGCGCTACACCTTC
- TRBJ2-7 - TRBV5-4 CASMEDYSSYEQYF TGTGCCAGCATGGAGGATTATAGCTCCTACGAGCAGTACTTC
- TRBJ1-3 - TRBV9 CASSGGNSGNTIYF TGTGCCAGCAGCGGAGGAAACTCTGGAAACACCATATATTTT
TRBD1 TRBJ1-5 - TRBV6-5 CASTPGTGPNQPQHF TGTGCCAGCACCCCGGGGACAGGCCCCAATCAGCCCCAGCATTTT
- TRBJ1-2 - TRBV5-1 CASSRGLATEYGYTF TGCGCCAGCAGCAGGGGACTCGCTACAGAGTATGGCTACACCTTC
TRBD1 TRBJ1-1 - TRBV28 CASSPDRVGTEAFF TGTGCCAGCAGTCCCGACAGGGTAGGGACTGAAGCTTTCTTT
TRBD1 TRBJ1-5 - TRBV27 CASSPLTGKAKQPQHF TGTGCCAGCAGTCCCCTGACAGGGAAGGCTAAGCAGCCCCAGCATTTT
- TRBJ2-5 - TRBV5-4 CASSSGIRQETQYF TGTGCCAGCAGCTCCGGTATCCGGCAAGAGACCCAGTACTTC
TRBD1 TRBJ2-7 - TRBV7-9 CASSLPGTGEQYF TGTGCCAGCAGCTTACCCGGGACAGGCGAGCAGTACTTC
TRBD2 TRBJ2-1 - TRBV4-3 CASSPLREESYNEQFF TGCGCCAGCAGCCCGCTCCGGGAGGAGTCTTACAATGAGCAGTTCTTC
TRBD1 TRBJ2-3 - TRBV28 CASRSARDRIDTQYF TGTGCCAGCAGATCAGCCCGGGACAGGATAGATACGCAGTATTTT
- TRBJ2-1 - TRBV7-9 CSSSGTAQNYEQFF TGTTCCAGCAGCGGGACAGCCCAAAACTATGAGCAGTTCTTC
TRBD1 TRBJ1-1 - TRBV4-2 CASSQDPAGGTEAFF TGTGCCAGCAGCCAAGATCCAGCAGGGGGCACTGAAGCTTTCTTT
- TRBJ1-1 once TRBV27 CASSLSGAWVTEAFF TGTGCCAGCAGTTTATCAGGGGCTTGGGTCACTGAAGCTTTCTTT
TRBD2 TRBJ2-7 few TRBV27 CASSLSGLAGVFYEQYF TGTGCCAGCAGTTTATCAGGACTAGCGGGAGTGTTCTACGAGCAGTACTTC
TRBD2 TRBJ2-3 - TRBV10-3 CAISPTGGRAADTQYF TGTGCCATCAGTCCTACCGGCGGGAGGGCCGCAGATACGCAGTATTTT
- TRBJ2-5 - TRBV9 CASSKSTLETQYF TGTGCCAGCAGCAAGAGTACTTTGGAGACCCAGTACTTC
TRBD2 TRBJ2-1 - TRBV7-9 CASSPAGLVSEQFF TGTGCCAGCAGCCCAGCGGGACTAGTCTCTGAGCAGTTCTTC
TRBD1 TRBJ1-5 - TRBV27 CASSLTGVSNQPQHF TGTGCCAGCAGTTTGACAGGGGTGAGCAATCAGCCCCAGCATTTT
TRBD2 TRBJ2-1 - TRBV4-3 CASSQFGSGSYNEQFF TGCGCCAGCAGCCAATTTGGTAGCGGGAGCTACAATGAGCAGTTCTTC
TRBD2 TRBJ2-3 - TRBV5-1 CASSLASSGTWNTQYF TGCGCCAGCAGCTTGGCCTCTAGCGGGACGTGGAATACGCAGTATTTT
TRBD2 TRBJ2-7 - TRBV2 CASVLGPGLAGGREQYF TGTGCCAGCGTACTGGGACCGGGACTAGCGGGGGGGCGTGAGCAGTACTTC
- TRBJ1-2 - TRBV27 CASSLVGQSNYGYTF TGTGCCAGCAGTTTAGTTGGGCAGTCCAACTATGGCTACACCTTC
- TRBJ1-1 - TRBV6-1 CASSDRKTEAFF TGTGCCAGCAGTGACCGTAAAACTGAAGCTTTCTTT
- TRBJ1-4 - TRBV7-8 CASSNRVQLFF TGTGCCAGCAGCAACCGGGTCCAACTGTTTTTT
- TRBJ1-1 once TRBV29-1 CSVVRSGSTEAFF TGCAGCGTAGTTAGGTCGGGGAGCACTGAAGCTTTCTTT
- TRBJ2-6 once TRBV29-1 CSVPATGSAGANVLTF TGCAGCGTCCCCGCTACAGGTTCGGCTGGGGCCAACGTCCTGACTTTC
TRBD1 TRBJ2-1 - TRBV27 CASSLSPGTAGDEQFF TGTGCCAGCAGTTTATCCCCCGGGACAGCCGGGGATGAGCAGTTCTTC
- TRBJ2-7 - TRBV18 CASSPGDPVYEQYF TGTGCCAGCTCCCCGGGGGACCCTGTCTACGAGCAGTACTTC
TRBD1 TRBJ1-6 - TRBV4-1 CASSLTQGALLHF TGCGCCAGCAGTTTAACACAGGGGGCTCTCCTCCACTTT
- TRBJ2-5 - TRBV15 CATSRRQGGGETQYF TGTGCCACCAGCCGTAGACAGGGAGGCGGAGAGACCCAGTACTTC
- TRBJ2-7 once TRBV28 CASAEAIYEQYF TGTGCCAGCGCGGAGGCCATCTACGAGCAGTACTTC
TRBD1 TRBJ1-4 - TRBV19 CASRATGESEKLFF TGTGCCAGTAGAGCGACAGGGGAGAGTGAAAAACTGTTTTTT
- TRBJ2-2 - TRBV2 CASKTGANTGELFF TGTGCCAGCAAGACGGGGGCGAACACCGGGGAGCTGTTTTTT
TRBD1 TRBJ2-7 - TRBV19 CATRQGGNEQYF TGTGCCACCCGACAGGGGGGCAACGAGCAGTACTTC
- TRBJ2-1 - TRBV2 CASRKLTASSYNEQFF TGTGCCAGCAGAAAATTGACAGCCAGCTCCTACAATGAGCAGTTCTTC
- TRBJ2-5 - TRBV19 CASSMWARDGIQETQYF TGTGCCAGTAGTATGTGGGCCCGGGATGGGATACAAGAGACCCAGTACTTC
- TRBJ1-6 - TRBV11-2 CASSLAGQGSPLHF TGTGCCAGCAGCTTAGCAGGGCAGGGATCACCCCTCCACTTT
- TRBJ1-3 - TRBV6-6 CASIPDTSGNTIYF TGTGCCAGCATCCCGGACACGTCTGGAAACACCATATATTTT
- TRBJ1-1 - TRBV11-3 CASSLDGQGHTEAFF TGTGCCAGCAGCTTAGATGGCCAGGGGCACACTGAAGCTTTCTTT
TRBD1 TRBJ2-7 - TRBV13 CASSPLTGRHEQYF TGTGCCAGCAGCCCGTTGACAGGGCGCCACGAGCAGTACTTC
TRBD2 TRBJ2-2 - TRBV5-1 CASSTSSSGRNTGELFF TGCGCCAGCAGCACCAGTTCTAGCGGGAGGAACACCGGGGAGCTGTTTTTT
TRBD1 TRBJ2-5 few TRBV7-9 CASSSRQGKPQETQYF TGTGCCAGCAGCTCCAGACAGGGCAAGCCCCAAGAGACCCAGTACTTC